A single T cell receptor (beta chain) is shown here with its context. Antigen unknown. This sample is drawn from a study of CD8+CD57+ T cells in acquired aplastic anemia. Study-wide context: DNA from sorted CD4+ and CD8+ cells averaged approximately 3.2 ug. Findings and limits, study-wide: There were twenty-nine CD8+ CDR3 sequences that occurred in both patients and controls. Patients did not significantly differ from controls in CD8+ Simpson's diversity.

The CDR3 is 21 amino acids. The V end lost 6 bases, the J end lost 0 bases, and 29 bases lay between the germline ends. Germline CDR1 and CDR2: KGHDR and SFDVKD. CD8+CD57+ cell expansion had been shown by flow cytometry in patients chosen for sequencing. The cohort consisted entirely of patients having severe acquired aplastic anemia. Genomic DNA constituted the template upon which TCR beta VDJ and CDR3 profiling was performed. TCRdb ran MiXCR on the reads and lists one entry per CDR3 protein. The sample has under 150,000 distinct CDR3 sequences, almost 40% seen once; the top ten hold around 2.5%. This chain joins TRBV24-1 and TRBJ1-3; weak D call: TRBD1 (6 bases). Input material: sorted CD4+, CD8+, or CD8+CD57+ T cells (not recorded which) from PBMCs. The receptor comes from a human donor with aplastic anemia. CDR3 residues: CATSQRQGSSKNRYSGNTIYF. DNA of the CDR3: TGTGCCACCAGTCAGCGGCAGGGGAGCTCTAAGAACCGATACTCTGGAAACACCATATATTTT.